The clone carrying this T cell receptor beta chain has ten or more counts. The target antigen is unknown. This sample is drawn from a study of CD8 T cells in ankylosing spondylitis. General study points: Seemingly distinctive of ankylosing spondylitis blood was a TCR beta motif formed by eight highly homologous variants. Disease-linked clones reportedly showed significant enrichment in matched ankylosing spondylitis synovial fluid.

The CDR3 runs 16 residues. Trimming removed 0 bases at V and 0 bases at J, with 8 bases between. Per the germline V gene, CDR1 is MNHEY and CDR2 is SVGAGI. Via MiXCR, TCRdb re-called the 5' RACE reads, giving one row per CDR3 protein. The data contain more than 250,000 distinct CDR3 sequences, around 10% of them singletons. The chain uses TRBV6-5 and TRBJ2-2; D is unresolved. The sequenced material came from blood, either unsorted or a sorted T cell fraction (not recorded which). This TCR was recovered from a female donor with ankylosing spondylitis or in good health (not recorded which). The CDR3 reads CASSYSGQSNTGELFF. Written as DNA, the CDR3 is TGTGCCAGCAGTTACTCGGGTCAGTCGAACACCGGGGAGCTGTTTTTT.